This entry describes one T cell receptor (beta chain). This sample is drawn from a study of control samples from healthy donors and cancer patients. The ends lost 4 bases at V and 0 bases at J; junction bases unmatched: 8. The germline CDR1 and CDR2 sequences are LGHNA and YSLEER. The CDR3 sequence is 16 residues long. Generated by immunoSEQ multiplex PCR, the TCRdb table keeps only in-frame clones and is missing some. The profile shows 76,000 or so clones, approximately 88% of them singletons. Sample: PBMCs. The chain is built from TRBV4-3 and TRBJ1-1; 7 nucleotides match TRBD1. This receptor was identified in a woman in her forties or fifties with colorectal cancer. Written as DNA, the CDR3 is TGCGCCAGCAGCCGGGACCATCAGGGGGTGAACACTGAAGCTTTCTTT. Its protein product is CASSRDHQGVNTEAFF.